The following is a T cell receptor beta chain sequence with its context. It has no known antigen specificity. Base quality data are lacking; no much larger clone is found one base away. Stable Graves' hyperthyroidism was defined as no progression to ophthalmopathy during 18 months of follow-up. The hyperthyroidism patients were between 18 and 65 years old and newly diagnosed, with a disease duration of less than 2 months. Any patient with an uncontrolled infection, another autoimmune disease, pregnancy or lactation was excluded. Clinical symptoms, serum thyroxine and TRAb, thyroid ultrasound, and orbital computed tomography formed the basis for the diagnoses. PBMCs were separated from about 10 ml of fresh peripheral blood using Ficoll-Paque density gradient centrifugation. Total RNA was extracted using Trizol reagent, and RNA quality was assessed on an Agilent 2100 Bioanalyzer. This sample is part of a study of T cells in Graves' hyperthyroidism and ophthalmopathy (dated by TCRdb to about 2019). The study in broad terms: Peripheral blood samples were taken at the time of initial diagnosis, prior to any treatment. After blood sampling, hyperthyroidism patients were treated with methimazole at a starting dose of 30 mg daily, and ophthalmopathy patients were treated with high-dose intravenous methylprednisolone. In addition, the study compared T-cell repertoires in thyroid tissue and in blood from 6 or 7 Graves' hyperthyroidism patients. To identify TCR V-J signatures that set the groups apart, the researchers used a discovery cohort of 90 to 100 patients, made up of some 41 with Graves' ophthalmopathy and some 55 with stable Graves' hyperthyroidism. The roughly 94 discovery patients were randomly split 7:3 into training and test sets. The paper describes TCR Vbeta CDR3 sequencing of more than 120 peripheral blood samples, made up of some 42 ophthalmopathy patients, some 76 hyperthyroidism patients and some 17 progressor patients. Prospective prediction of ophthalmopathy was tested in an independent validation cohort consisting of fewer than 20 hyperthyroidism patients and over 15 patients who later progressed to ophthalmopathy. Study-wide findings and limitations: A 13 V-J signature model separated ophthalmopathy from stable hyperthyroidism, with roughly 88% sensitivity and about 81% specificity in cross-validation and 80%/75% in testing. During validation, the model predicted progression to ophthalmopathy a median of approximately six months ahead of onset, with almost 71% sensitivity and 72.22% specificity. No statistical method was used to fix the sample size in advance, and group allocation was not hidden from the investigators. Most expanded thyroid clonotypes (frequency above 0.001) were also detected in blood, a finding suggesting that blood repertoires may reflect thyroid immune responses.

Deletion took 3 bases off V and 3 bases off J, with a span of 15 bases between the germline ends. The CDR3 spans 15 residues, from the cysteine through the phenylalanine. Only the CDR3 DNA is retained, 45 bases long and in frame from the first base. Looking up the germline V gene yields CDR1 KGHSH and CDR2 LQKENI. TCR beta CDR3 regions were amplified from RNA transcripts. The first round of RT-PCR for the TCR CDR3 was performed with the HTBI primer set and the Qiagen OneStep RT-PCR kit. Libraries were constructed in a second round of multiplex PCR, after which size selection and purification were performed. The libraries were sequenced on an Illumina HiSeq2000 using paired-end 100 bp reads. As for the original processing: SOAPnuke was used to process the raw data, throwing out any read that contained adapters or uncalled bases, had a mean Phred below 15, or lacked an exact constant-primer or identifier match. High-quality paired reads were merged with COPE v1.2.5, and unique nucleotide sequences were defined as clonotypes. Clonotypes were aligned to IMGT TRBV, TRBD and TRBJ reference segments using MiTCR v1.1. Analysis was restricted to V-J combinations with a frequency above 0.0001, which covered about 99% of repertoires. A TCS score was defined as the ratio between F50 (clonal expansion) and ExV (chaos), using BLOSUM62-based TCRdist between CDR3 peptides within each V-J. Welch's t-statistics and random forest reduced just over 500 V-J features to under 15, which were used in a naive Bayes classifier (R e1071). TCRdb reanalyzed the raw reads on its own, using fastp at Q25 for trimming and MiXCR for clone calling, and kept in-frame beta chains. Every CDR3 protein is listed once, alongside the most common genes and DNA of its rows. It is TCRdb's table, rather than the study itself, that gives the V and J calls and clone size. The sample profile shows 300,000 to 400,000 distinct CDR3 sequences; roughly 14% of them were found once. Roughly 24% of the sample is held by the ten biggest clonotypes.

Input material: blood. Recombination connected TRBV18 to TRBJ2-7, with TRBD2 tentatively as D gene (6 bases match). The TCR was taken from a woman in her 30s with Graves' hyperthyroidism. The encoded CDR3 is CASSPGSGEGYEQYF. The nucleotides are TGTGCCAGCTCACCGGGTTCGGGAGAAGGCTACGAGCAGTACTTC.